This T cell receptor beta chain was documented in a study of CD8 T cells in ankylosing spondylitis. Notes on the study in general: The disease-linked clones had a CD8+ phenotype and low blood frequencies. Blood of patients with ankylosing spondylitis appeared to be characterized by a TCR beta motif of several highly homologous variants. Certain motif variants had earlier appeared in reactive arthritis synovial fluid and blood. Significantly higher representation of disease-linked clones was reported for matched ankylosing spondylitis synovial fluid.

As concerns this clonotype: Its antigen remains unknown.

CDR3 length: 15 amino acids. The V end lost 1 base, the J end lost 5 bases, and 14 bases lay between the germline ends. The V gene's germline CDR1 is MNHEY and CDR2 SMNVEV (reference sequence). Making use of molecular barcodes, quantitative 5'-RACE generated TCR beta libraries. One entry per CDR3 protein, called by TCRdb with MiXCR from the 5' RACE reads. This repertoire shows some 100,000 distinct CDR3 sequences, about 9% found once; its top ten account for over 25%. The source of this sequence is a male donor with ankylosing spondylitis. The specimen sequenced was blood, either unsorted or a sorted T cell fraction (not recorded which). The chain has TRBV27 and TRBJ1-1; perhaps TRBD1 as D (6 bases). CDR3 in DNA: TGTGCCAGCAGTTTATTACCGGGGGCAGGGACTGAAGCTTTCTTT. This translates into CASSLLPGAGTEAFF.